This record looks at one TCR beta chain sequence and its context. TCRdb's copy holds only in-frame clones and misses some; the assay was immunoSEQ multiplex PCR. Of about 56,000 clones listed, 85% to 95% are singletons. This sample is part of a study of technical replicates of blood from a few donors. The germline V gene has CDR1 MNHEY and CDR2 SVGAGI. This CDR3 region has 11 residues. V was pared by 2 bases and J by 5 bases, with 3 bases between. The sequenced sample consisted of PBMCs. The J gene is TRBJ2-5, the V gene TRBV6-5; the D is unclear. This sequence was found in a human donor in good health. Some clones in this sample may be carry-over from other donors' samples. CDR3 coding DNA: TGTGCCAGCAGTTACGGCGAGACCCAGTACTTC. Its protein product is CASSYGETQYF.